This T cell receptor (beta chain) was documented in a study of cytomegalovirus exposure and HLA in healthy donors. Amplification used 60 Vbeta primers and 13 Jbeta primers. Libraries were prepared by immunoSEQ multiplex PCR; TCRdb keeps only in-frame clonotypes and omits some of them. The sample carries 200,000 to 250,000 clones, about 75% recorded once. CDR3 length equals 15 residues. CDR1 and CDR2 (germline): SNHLY, FYNNEI. The J segment lost 2 bases and the V segment lost 7 bases, leaving 9 bases of the junction unmatched. The chain uses TRBV2 and TRBJ2-5; 8 bases match TRBD1. The sample taken for sequencing was PBMCs. The receptor was isolated from a woman in her 30s in good health and CMV-seronegative. CDR3 loop: CASKAGTGSQETQYF. The CDR3 coding sequence is TGTGCCAGCAAAGCCGGGACAGGCTCACAAGAGACCCAGTACTTC.